The next 21 T cell receptor beta chains were all read from a single sample in a study of T cell repertoires in cytomegalovirus infection. These receptors lack a known antigen. Each CDR3 protein gets one entry after TCRdb re-called the reads with MiXCR. The sample lists fewer than 950,000 distinct CDR3 sequences, about 33% seen once, with around 12% in the top ten. The source was cultured CD8+ T cells from PBMCs, collected from culture after CMV antigen stimulation. The receptor set was obtained from a human donor in good health (CMV status not recorded). Some clones in this sample may be carry-over from other donors' samples.

V and J are TRBV7-9 and TRBJ2-1; possibly TRBD1 or TRBD2 for D (5 bases each). Germline V gene data show CDR1 as SEHNR and CDR2 as FQNEAQ (reference sequence). The CDR3 runs 14 residues. With 5 bases removed from V and 7 bases from J, the gap between germline ends came to 15 bases. In DNA form, the CDR3 reads TGTGCCAGCAGCGGAGCCGGGGCCCGGAATGAGCAGTTCTTC. Protein product: CASSGAGARNEQFF.

This sequence joins TRBV19 and TRBJ1-5; the D gene is possibly TRBD1 (6 bases). CDR1 is LNHDA, CDR2 SQIVND, per germline (reference sequence). V lost 8 bases, J lost 4 bases, and 18 bases lay in between. The CDR3 is made up of 15 amino acids. The CDR3 protein is CASDPRGGRNQPQHF. CDR3 in DNA: TGTGCCAGTGATCCTCGCGGGGGCCGAAATCAGCCCCAGCATTTT.

The genes are TRBV7-9 and TRBJ1-1, with 10 bases fitting TRBD1. V lost 5 bases, J lost 4 bases, and 4 bases stayed unmatched. Looked up from germline, CDR1 is SEHNR and CDR2 is FQNEAQ (reference sequence). The CDR3 contains 14 residues. CDR3 sequence reads: CASSVGQGTTEAFF. For the CDR3, the DNA is TGTGCCAGCAGCGTGGGACAGGGGACCACTGAAGCTTTCTTT.

V usage is TRBV7-9 and J usage is TRBJ1-1, with no clear D. CDR1 is SEHNR, CDR2 FQNEAQ, per germline (reference sequence). Trimming took off 5 bases at V and 4 bases at J, with 17 bases between the two ends. This CDR3 comprises 15 residues. The CDR3 sequence: CASSDGPFPPTEAFF. CDR3 nucleotide sequence: TGTGCCAGCAGCGACGGACCCTTTCCCCCCACTGAAGCTTTCTTT.

This chain uses TRBV7-2 with TRBJ2-1; D remains unclear. The CDR3 totals 16 residues. Per germline, CDR1 SGHTA and CDR2 FQGNSA. Trimming left V 1 base short and J 4 bases short, with 14 bases between. In DNA form, the CDR3 reads TGTGCCAGCAGCTTAGGACGCTCCTCTCTATACAATGAGCAGTTCTTC. This translates into CASSLGRSSLYNEQFF.

The chain joins TRBV28 to TRBJ1-2, with D possibly TRBD1 on 5 matching bases. The V end was cut by 8 bases, the J end by 5 bases, with 15 bases between. The V gene's germline CDR1 is MDHEN and CDR2 SYDVKM. This CDR3 has 13 amino acids. CDR3 in DNA: TGTGCCAGCGTCCGGGGCCGCCAGTATGGCTACACCTTC. Translated, it gives CASVRGRQYGYTF.

This clonotype has a single count. A much larger clone differs from this one at a single base, so this may be a read error. The chain joins TRBV12-3 or TRBV12-4 to TRBJ2-7; no clear D. This CDR3 region has 12 residues. The CDR3 loop is CTSSSTPYEQYF. CDR3 nucleotide sequence: TGTACCAGCAGTTCCACCCCATACGAGCAGTACTTC.

This clonotype was found many times. The gene calls are TRBV7-2 and TRBJ2-3; no firm D call. The length of the CDR3 is 14 residues. The V end lost 5 bases, the J end lost 3 bases, and 12 bases lay between the germline ends. The germline gives CDR1 SGHTA, CDR2 FQGNSA. DNA for the CDR3: TGTGCCAGCAGCCCACGACTCTTTACAGATACGCAGTATTTT. Its protein product is CASSPRLFTDTQYF.

The gene calls are TRBV2 and TRBJ2-5; D unresolved. V gave up 1 base and J gave up 0 bases, with 6 bases separating them. The CDR3 sequence is 14 residues long. Germline CDR1 is SNHLY and CDR2 is FYNNEI. The chain's CDR3 is CASSEDWDQETQYF. CDR3 nucleotides: TGTGCCAGCAGTGAAGACTGGGACCAAGAGACCCAGTACTTC.

This clonotype occurred a few times. V and J are TRBV19 and TRBJ1-2, with 8 bases aligning to TRBD1. Trimming took 3 bases from V and 2 from J; bases not matched to a gene: 2. Germline loops: CDR1 LNHDA, CDR2 SQIVND (reference sequence). The CDR3 is 14 amino acids. CDR3 in amino acids: CASSIRDRNYGYTF. In DNA, the CDR3 is TGTGCCAGTAGTATTAGGGACAGGAACTATGGCTACACCTTC. The full variable domain, with the rest looked up from reference TRBV19 and TRBJ1-2, is DGGITQSPKYLFRKEGQNVTLSCEQNLNHDAMYWYRQDPGQGLRLIYYSQIVNDFQKGDIAEGYSVSREKKESFPLTVTSAQKNPTAFYLCASSIRDRNYGYTFGSGTRLTVV.

V gene TRBV7-9 combines with J gene TRBJ1-3; the D is unclear. This CDR3 contains 17 residues. With 3 bases removed from V and 6 bases from J, the gap between germline ends came to 21 bases. Germline V gene lookup returns CDR1 SEHNR and CDR2 FQNEAQ (reference sequence). The CDR3: CASSFVMGLQGLNTIYF. CDR3 sequence (DNA): TGTGCCAGCAGCTTCGTAATGGGGTTACAAGGATTAAACACCATATATTTT. Complete variable domain (other parts from reference TRBV7-9 and TRBJ1-3): DTGVSQNPRHKITKRGQNVTFRCDPISEHNRLYWYRQTLGQGPEFLTYFQNEAQLEKSRLLSDRFSAERPKGSFSTLEIQRTEQGDSAMYLCASSFVMGLQGLNTIYFGEGSWLTVV.

The chain links TRBV10-3 to TRBJ2-7, with TRBD1 identical over 8 bases. The CDR3 contains 14 residues. With 2 bases clipped from V and 4 bases from J, the junction kept 4 bases outside the gene matches. CDR1 and CDR2 from the germline V gene are ENHRY and SYGVKD. The CDR3 DNA is TGTGCCATCAGTGAGGCAGGGGGCCCTTACGAGCAGTACGTC. This codes for CAISEAGGPYEQYV.

The chain combines TRBV29-1 with TRBJ2-2, with D hard to call. Germline V gene sequence: CDR1 SQVTM, CDR2 ANQGSEA. The CDR3 is made up of 12 amino acids. Trimming removed 6 bases from V and 7 bases from J, with 12 bases in between. The CDR3 sequence is CSVPNYGGELFF. CDR3 nucleotides: TGCAGCGTCCCAAATTACGGCGGGGAGCTGTTTTTT.

V and J are TRBV12-3 or TRBV12-4 and TRBJ2-7; possibly TRBD2 for D (6 bases). Trimming removed 6 bases from V and 7 bases from J, with 16 bases in between. The CDR3 is 13 amino acids. CDR3 sequence reads: CASSLGTVGEQYV. The CDR3 region has the DNA TGTGCCAGCAGCTTGGGGACTGTCGGGGAGCAGTACGTC.

Many counts were recorded for this clonotype. The genes are TRBV7-8 and TRBJ2-3, with 15 bases aligning to TRBD2. V dropped 4 bases and J dropped 5; count of bases not matched to a gene: 4. This CDR3 region has 16 residues. Germline-derived CDR1 and CDR2 are SGHVS and FQNEAQ. In DNA form, the CDR3 reads TGTGCCAGCAGCTCGGGACTAGCGGGGGGTATAGATACGCAGTATTTT. Translated, it gives CASSSGLAGGIDTQYF.

The genes are TRBV9 and TRBJ1-2; 7 nucleotides line up with TRBD1. J was trimmed by 0 bases and V by 0 bases; bases with no gene match: 2. The CDR3 length is 15 residues. CDR1 SGDLS and CDR2 YYNGEE come from the germline V gene. The chain's CDR3 is CASSVGGQPNYGYTF. As DNA, the CDR3 is TGTGCCAGCAGCGTAGGGGGACAGCCTAACTATGGCTACACCTTC.

The V call is TRBV18, the J call TRBJ2-3; 7 bases line up with TRBD2. The V gene end was trimmed by 6 bases and the J gene end by 2 bases; junction bases not matched to a gene: 11. Per germline, CDR1 KGHSH and CDR2 LQKENI. CDR3 length: 16 amino acids. The CDR3 DNA sequence: TGTGCCAGCTCTTTTTCAGCGGGGCCTCCCACAGATACGCAGTATTTT. Translated, it gives CASSFSAGPPTDTQYF.

V usage is TRBV5-1 and J usage is TRBJ2-2; possibly TRBD1 for D (5 bases). Trimming left V 3 bases short and J 1 base short, with 13 bases between. The V gene's germline CDR1 is SGHRS and CDR2 YFSETQ. The CDR3 is 16 residues long. The CDR3 nucleotides read TGCGCCAGCAGCTCCCGACGAAGGGGGAACACCGGGGAGCTGTTTTTT. Translated, it gives CASSSRRRGNTGELFF.

J is TRBJ2-1 and V is TRBV20-1; 7 bases align to TRBD2. The CDR3 is made up of 13 amino acids. The ends lost 5 bases at V and 3 bases at J; junction bases unmatched: 4. Germline V lookup: CDR1 DFQATT, CDR2 SNEGSKA (reference sequence). The CDR3 spells CSAAGDRYNEQFF. Written as DNA, the CDR3 is TGCAGTGCTGCGGGGGACCGCTACAATGAGCAGTTCTTC.

This clonotype was counted a few times. The J gene is TRBJ1-1, the V gene TRBV4-3; D ambiguous. CDR1 is LGHNA and CDR2 is YSLEER in the germline V gene. V dropped 0 bases and J dropped 0 bases, with 8 bases sitting between them. The CDR3 has 15 residues. The CDR3 region is CASSQDLALNTEAFF. The CDR3 region has the DNA TGCGCCAGCAGCCAAGATCTAGCATTGAACACTGAAGCTTTCTTT.

The CDR3 protein is CASSSAGGPTWNEQFF. The CDR3 region has the DNA TGTGCCAGCAGTTCGGCCGGGGGCCCGACGTGGAATGAGCAGTTCTTC. The chain is built from TRBV6-2 or TRBV6-3 and TRBJ2-1, with D perhaps TRBD1 or TRBD2 (6 bases each). The CDR3 totals 16 residues. The V and J ends lost 4 bases and 7 bases respectively, with 20 bases between them. In germline, CDR1 is MNHEY, CDR2 SVGEGT.